Below are 7 T cell receptor beta chains sequenced from a single sample in a study of blood T cell repertoires in COVID-19. TCRdb's copy holds only in-frame clones and misses some; the assay was immunoSEQ multiplex PCR. The sample holds roughly 160,000 clones, 83% seen once. Sequenced material: peripheral blood. These receptors all come from a woman of 80 years or more with acute or convalescent COVID-19.

The rearrangement uses TRBV19 and TRBJ2-5; 8 nucleotides match TRBD2. This CDR3 region has 15 residues. The germline V gene encodes CDR1 LNHDA and CDR2 SQIVND (reference sequence). V gave up 4 bases and J gave up 4 bases; unmatched junction bases: 8. CDR3 sequence reads: CASSTQRGPGETQYF. The CDR3 region has the DNA TGTGCCAGTAGTACCCAGCGGGGGCCGGGAGAGACCCAGTACTTC.

The V gene is TRBV11-3, the J gene TRBJ2-2, with D unresolved. CDR3 length equals 13 residues. Germline lookup yields CDR1 SGHNT and CDR2 YENEEA. V gave up 8 bases and J gave up 0 bases, with 7 bases separating them. Here the CDR3 DNA reads TGTGCCAGCGGCAGAACGAACACCGGGGAGCTGTTTTTT. Translated: CASGRTNTGELFF.

This clone was seen a single time. This chain uses TRBV6-2 or TRBV6-3 with TRBJ1-1; unclear D gene. The CDR3 spans 17 residues. From germline, CDR1 is MNHEY and CDR2 SVGEGT. Between the trimmed V and J ends, which lost 0 bases and 1 base, there was a span of 15 bases. The CDR3 loop is CASSYSPALSSNTEAFF. DNA for the CDR3: TGTGCCAGCAGTTACTCTCCCGCACTGTCATCGAACACTGAAGCTTTCTTT.

Details on this clone: Distinct nucleotide sequences in the sample also encode this CDR3. This chain uses TRBV9 with TRBJ1-6; 7 bases line up with TRBD1. J was trimmed by 8 bases and V by 0 bases; bases with no gene match: 2. Germline lookup yields CDR1 SGDLS and CDR2 YYNGEE. This CDR3 spans 14 amino acids. This chain's CDR3 is CASSVAQGDSPLHF. Written as DNA, the CDR3 is TGTGCCAGCAGCGTAGCTCAGGGGGATTCACCCCTCCACTTT. Drawing the rest from reference TRBV9 and TRBJ1-6, the complete variable domain is DSGVTQTPKHLITATGQRVTLRCSPRSGDLSVYWYQQSLDQGLQFLIQYYNGEERAKGNILERFSAQQFPDLHSELNLSSLELGDSALYFCASSVAQGDSPLHFGNGTRLTVT.

The chain recombines TRBV6-1 with TRBJ1-3; D possibly corresponds to TRBD1 (5 bases). V was trimmed by 2 bases and J by 2 bases, leaving 7 bases between them. The CDR3 sequence is 14 residues long. Germline V gene data show CDR1 as MNHNS and CDR2 as SASEGT. The CDR3: CASSEQGAGNTIYF. The DNA for the CDR3 is TGTGCCAGCAGTGAACAGGGCGCTGGAAACACCATATATTTT.

This clone showed up just once. The chain couples TRBV3-1 (or the pseudogene TRBV3-2) to TRBJ2-1, with TRBD2 matching over 9 bases. The germline CDR1 and CDR2 sequences are LGHDT and YNNKEL (reference sequence). V dropped 0 bases and J dropped 9; count of bases not matched to a gene: 9. This CDR3 is 16 amino acids long. The CDR3 region has the DNA TGTGCCAGCAGCCAAGAAGCGGGAGGACCACGGCGTGAGCAGTTCTTC. Its protein is CASSQEAGGPRREQFF.

The rearrangement uses TRBV25-1 and TRBJ1-2; 7 bases are shared with TRBD1. V shed 4 bases, J shed 2 bases, and the junction held 4 bases outside the gene matches. The CDR3 is made up of 14 amino acids. Germline CDR1 is MGHDK and CDR2 is SYGVNS. The CDR3 here is CASSGKQGNYGYTF. CDR3 nucleotide sequence: TGTGCCAGCAGTGGGAAACAGGGGAACTATGGCTACACCTTC.